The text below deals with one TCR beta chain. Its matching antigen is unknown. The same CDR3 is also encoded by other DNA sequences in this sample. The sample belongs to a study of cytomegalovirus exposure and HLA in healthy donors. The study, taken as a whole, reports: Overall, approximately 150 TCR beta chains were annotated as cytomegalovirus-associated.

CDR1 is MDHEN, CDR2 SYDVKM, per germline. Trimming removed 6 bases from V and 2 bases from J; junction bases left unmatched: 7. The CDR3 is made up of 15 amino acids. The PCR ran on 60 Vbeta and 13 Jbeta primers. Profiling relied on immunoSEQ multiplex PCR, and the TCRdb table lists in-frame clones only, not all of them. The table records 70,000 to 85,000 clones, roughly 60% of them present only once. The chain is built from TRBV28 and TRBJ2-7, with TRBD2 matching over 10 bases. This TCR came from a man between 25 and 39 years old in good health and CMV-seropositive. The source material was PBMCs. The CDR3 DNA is TGTGCCAGCAGCCTAGGACTAGCGGCTACCTACGAGCAGTACTTC. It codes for CASSLGLAATYEQYF.